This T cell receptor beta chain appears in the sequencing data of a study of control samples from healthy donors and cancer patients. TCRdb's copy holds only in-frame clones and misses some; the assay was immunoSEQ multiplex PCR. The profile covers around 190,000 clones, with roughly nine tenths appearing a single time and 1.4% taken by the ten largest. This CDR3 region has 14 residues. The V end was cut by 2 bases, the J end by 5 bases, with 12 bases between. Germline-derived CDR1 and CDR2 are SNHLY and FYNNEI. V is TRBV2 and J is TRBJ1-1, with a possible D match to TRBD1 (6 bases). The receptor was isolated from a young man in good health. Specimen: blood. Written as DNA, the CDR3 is TGTGCCAGCAGTGAAATGTGGAGGGGGACTGAAGCTTTCTTT. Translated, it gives CASSEMWRGTEAFF.